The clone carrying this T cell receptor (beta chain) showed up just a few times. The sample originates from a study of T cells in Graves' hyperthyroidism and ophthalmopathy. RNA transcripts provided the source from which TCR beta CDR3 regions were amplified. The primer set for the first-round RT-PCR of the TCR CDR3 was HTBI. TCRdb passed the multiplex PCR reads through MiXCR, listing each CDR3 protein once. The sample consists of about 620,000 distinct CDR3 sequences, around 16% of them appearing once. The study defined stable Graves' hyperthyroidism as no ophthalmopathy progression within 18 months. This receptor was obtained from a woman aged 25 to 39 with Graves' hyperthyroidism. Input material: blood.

Here the CDR3 reads CASSVGTGISYEQYF. CDR3 nucleotide sequence: TGCGCCAGCAGCGTCGGGACAGGGATCTCCTACGAGCAGTACTTC. J is TRBJ2-7 and V is TRBV5-1; TRBD1 aligns across 9 bases. V lost 4 bases, J lost 0 bases, and 5 bases stayed unmatched. The CDR3 contains 15 residues. Per the germline V gene, CDR1 is SGHRS and CDR2 is YFSETQ.